This T cell receptor (beta chain) was captured by sequencing in a study of blood T cell repertoires in COVID-19 (dated by TCRdb to the early 2020s). Study-wide context: Collaborator samples came from the United States, Italy and Spain and covered acute and convalescent phases of COVID-19. The prospective study material was composed of cDNA or gDNA derived from T cells, B-cell-depleted T cells, or PBMCs. Deeply sampled blood TCRbeta repertoires from subjects exposed to, actively infected with, or recovered from COVID-19 were included in the dataset. The repertoires were made available in a free public database intended to serve as a resource for research on the immune response to SARS-CoV-2. The samples were drawn from two sources: the first 160 participants of the ongoing ImmuneRACE study, and 1,000 to 1,500 subjects contributed by 6 global collaborators. The sample metadata nearly always contained a de-identified subject ID, COVID-19 status, age in years and sex. Where available, HLA class I and class II types were taken from metadata supplied by the sample provider and were not determined by assay-based typing. Beyond this particular receptor, the publication reports: Clinical and demographic metadata were provided uncurated, with the amount varying by source and participant.

Participants in the prospective study were enrolled through a virtual design, were aged roughly 18 to 100 years, and lived in fewer than 30 United States geographic areas. In the prospective study, participants were assigned to cohorts based on the clinical history participants reported in a screening survey and a study questionnaire. Recovered participants in ImmuneRACE Cohort 3 were defined as having two consecutive negative NP/OP PCR tests, clearance from a healthcare professional, or resolution of symptoms. In the prospective study, whole blood, serum and a nasopharyngeal or oropharyngeal swab were collected from each participant by mobile phlebotomists. Additional blood draws and questionnaires over an approximately 2-month period could optionally be provided by prospective study participants. Prospective study blood samples were shipped either frozen or at room temperature before DNA extraction.

TCRbeta CDR3 regions were amplified from genomic DNA using the immunoSEQ Assay, a bias-controlled multiplex PCR. On the study's bioinformatics: Nucleated cell counts per sample were estimated from amplification of reference gene primers within the assay. To quantify the absolute abundance of each unique TCRbeta CDR3 rearrangement, sequence reads were collapsed and filtered. Productive Simpson clonality was computed per sample as the square root of Simpson's diversity index over productive rearrangements. Entries here come from immuneACCESS through TCRdb and include only in-frame sequences with V and J called. Some clones fail to appear in such tables; in the studies checked, an unresolved V gene covers under half of the shortfall, and the cause of the remainder is unknown. From that table come the V and J calls and clone size; the DNA was used to work out D and trimming. Within this sample are nearly 250,000 clones, with 86% of them counted one time only. The ten largest clonotypes hold 2% to 2.5% of the sample.

The CDR3 runs 18 amino acids, cysteine and phenylalanine included. The kept DNA is CDR3 alone, 54 bases in frame from the first base. The germline V gene sets CDR1 to SGHTA and CDR2 to FQGNSA. From V the trimming removes 2 bases and from J it removes 2 bases, while the gene matches leave 7 bases of the junction unaccounted for. Remarks on this clone: No cognate antigen has been identified for it. No qualities accompany the bases; no much larger clone lies one base away.

Recombination linked TRBV7-2 to TRBJ2-7; 15 middle bases align to TRBD2. Input material: PBMCs or T cells enriched from blood (not recorded which). The clonotype originates from a woman in her fifties or sixties who had recovered from COVID-19. The DNA reads as follows: TGTGCCAGCAGCTTACCGGGACTAGCGGGAGGAGGGCCCTACGAGCAGTACTTC. It is translated as CASSLPGLAGGGPYEQYF.